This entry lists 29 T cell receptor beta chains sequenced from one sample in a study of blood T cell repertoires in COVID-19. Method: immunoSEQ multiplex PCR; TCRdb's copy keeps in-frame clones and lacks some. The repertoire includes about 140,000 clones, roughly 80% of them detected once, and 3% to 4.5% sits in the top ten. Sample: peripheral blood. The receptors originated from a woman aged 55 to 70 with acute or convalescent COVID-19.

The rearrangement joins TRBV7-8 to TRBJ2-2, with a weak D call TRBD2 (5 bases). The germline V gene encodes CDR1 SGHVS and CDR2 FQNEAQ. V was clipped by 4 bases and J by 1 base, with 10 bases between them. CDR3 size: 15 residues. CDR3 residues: CASSSLGRNTGELFF. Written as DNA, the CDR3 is TGTGCCAGCAGCTCCCTAGGGAGGAACACCGGGGAGCTGTTTTTT.

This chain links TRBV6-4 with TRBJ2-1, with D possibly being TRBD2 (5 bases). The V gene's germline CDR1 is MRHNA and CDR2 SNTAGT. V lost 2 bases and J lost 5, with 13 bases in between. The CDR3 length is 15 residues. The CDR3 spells CASSDPSRTHNEQFF. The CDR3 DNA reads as TGTGCCAGCAGTGACCCTAGCAGAACTCACAATGAGCAGTTCTTC.

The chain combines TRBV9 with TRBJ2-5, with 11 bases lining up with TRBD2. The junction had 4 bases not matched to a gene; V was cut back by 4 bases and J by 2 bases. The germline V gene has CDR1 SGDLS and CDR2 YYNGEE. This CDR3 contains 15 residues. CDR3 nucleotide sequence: TGTGCCAGCAGCCAACTAGCGGGAGTACAAGAGACCCAGTACTTC. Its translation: CASSQLAGVQETQYF.

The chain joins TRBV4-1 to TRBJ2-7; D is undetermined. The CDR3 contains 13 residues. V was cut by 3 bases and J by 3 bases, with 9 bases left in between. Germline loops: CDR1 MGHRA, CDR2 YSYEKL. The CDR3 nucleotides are TGCGCCAGCAGCCAGCGAGGCTACTACGAGCAGTACTTC. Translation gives CASSQRGYYEQYF.

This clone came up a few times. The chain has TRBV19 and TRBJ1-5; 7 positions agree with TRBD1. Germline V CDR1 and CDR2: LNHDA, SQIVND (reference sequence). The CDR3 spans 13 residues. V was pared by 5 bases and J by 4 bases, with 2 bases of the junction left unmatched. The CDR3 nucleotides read TGTGCCAGTAGTGGACAGGAGAATCAGCCCCAGCATTTT. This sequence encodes CASSGQENQPQHF.

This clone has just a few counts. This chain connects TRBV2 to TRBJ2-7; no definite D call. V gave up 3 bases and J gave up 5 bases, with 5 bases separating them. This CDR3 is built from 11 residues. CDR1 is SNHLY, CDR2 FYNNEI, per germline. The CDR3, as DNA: TGTGCCAGCAGTGATCTCCACGAGCAGTACTTC. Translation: CASSDLHEQYF.

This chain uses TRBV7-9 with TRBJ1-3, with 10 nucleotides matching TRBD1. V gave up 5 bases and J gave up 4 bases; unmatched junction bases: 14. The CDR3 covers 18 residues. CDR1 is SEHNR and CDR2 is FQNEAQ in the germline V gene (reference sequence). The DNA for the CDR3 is TGTGCCAGCAGCGCCTATGGGACAGGGGAATCGTGGGGAAACACCATATATTTT. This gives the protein CASSAYGTGESWGNTIYF.

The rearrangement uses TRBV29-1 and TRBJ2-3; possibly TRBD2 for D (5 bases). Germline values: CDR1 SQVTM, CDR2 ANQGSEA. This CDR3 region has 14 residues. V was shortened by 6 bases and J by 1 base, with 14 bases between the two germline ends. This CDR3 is CSVDFGGGTDTQYF. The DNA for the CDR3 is TGCAGCGTGGACTTTGGTGGTGGCACAGATACGCAGTATTTT.

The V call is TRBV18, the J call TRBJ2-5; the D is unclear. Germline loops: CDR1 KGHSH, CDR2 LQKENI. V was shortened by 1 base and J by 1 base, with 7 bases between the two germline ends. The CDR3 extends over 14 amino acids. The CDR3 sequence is CASSPRASQETQYF. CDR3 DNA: TGTGCCAGCTCACCACGGGCCAGCCAAGAGACCCAGTACTTC.

As DNA, the CDR3 is TGTGCCAGCTCCTGGAACACCGGGGAGCTGTTTTTT. Translation gives CASSWNTGELFF. V is TRBV12-3 or TRBV12-4 and J is TRBJ2-2; no clear D. Trimming took off 8 bases at V and 1 base at J, with 5 bases between the two ends. There are 12 residues in the CDR3.

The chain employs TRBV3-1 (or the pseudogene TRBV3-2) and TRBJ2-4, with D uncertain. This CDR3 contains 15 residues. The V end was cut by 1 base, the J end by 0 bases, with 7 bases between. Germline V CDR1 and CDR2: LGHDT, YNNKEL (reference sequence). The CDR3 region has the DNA TGTGCCAGCAGCCAAGTCTCACTAGCCAAAAACATTCAGTACTTC. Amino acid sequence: CASSQVSLAKNIQYF.

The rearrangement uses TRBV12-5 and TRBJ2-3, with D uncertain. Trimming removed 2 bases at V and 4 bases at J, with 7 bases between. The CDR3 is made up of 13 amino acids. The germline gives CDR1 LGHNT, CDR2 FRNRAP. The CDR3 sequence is CASGLKRADTQYF. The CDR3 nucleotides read TGTGCTAGTGGTTTGAAGCGAGCAGATACGCAGTATTTT. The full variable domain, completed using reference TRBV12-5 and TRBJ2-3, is DARVTQTPRHKVTEMGQEVTMRCQPILGHNTVFWYRQTMMQGLELLAYFRNRAPLDDSGMPKDRFSAEMPDATLATLKIQPSEPRDSAVYFCASGLKRADTQYFGPGTRLTVL.

CDR3 protein: CASSSVSGVYNEQFF. CDR3 DNA: TGTGCCAGCAGTTCGGTGAGCGGAGTCTACAATGAGCAGTTCTTC. The chain combines TRBV27 with TRBJ2-1; tentatively, D is TRBD2 (5 bases). Per germline, CDR1 MNHEY and CDR2 SMNVEV (reference sequence). The V and J ends lost 4 bases and 3 bases respectively, with 13 bases between them. The CDR3 length is 15 residues.

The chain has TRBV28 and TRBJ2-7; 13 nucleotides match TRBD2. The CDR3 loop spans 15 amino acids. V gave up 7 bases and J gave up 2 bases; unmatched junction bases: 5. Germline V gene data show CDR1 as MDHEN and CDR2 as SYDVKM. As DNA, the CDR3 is TGTGCCAGCATCTCCGGGACTAGCGGGACCTACGAGCAGTACTTC. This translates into CASISGTSGTYEQYF.

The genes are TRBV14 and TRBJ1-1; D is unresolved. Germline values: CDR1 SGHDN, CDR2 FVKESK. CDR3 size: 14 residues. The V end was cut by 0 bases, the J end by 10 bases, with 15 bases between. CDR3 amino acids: CASSQDPRGTRAFF. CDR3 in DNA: TGTGCCAGCAGCCAAGATCCCCGAGGTACGCGAGCTTTCTTT.

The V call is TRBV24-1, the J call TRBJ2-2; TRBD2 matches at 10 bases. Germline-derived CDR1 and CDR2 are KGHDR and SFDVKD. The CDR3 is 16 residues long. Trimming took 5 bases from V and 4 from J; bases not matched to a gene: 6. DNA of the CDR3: TGTGCCACCAGTGTGGCTAGCGGGAGCGGCACCGGGGAGCTGTTTTTT. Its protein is CATSVASGSGTGELFF.

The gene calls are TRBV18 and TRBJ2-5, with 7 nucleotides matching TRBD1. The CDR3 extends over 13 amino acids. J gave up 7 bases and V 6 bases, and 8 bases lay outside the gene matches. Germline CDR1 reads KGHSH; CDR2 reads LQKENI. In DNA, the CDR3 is TGTGCCAGCTCCCTTGGACAGGACGGGACCCAGTACTTC. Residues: CASSLGQDGTQYF.

The CDR3 DNA sequence: TGTGCCAGCAGTGGACAGGGTCTCTCTGGAAACACCATATATTTT. This codes for CASSGQGLSGNTIYF. The chain recombines TRBV27 with TRBJ1-3; 8 bases are a match to TRBD1. CDR1 is MNHEY and CDR2 is SMNVEV in the germline V gene (reference sequence). CDR3 length: 15 amino acids. The junction had 3 bases not matched to a gene; V was cut back by 5 bases and J by 0 bases.

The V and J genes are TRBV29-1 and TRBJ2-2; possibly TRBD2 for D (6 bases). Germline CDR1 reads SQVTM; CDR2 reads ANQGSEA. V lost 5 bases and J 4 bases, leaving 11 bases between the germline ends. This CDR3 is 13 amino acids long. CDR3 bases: TGCAGCGTTCGCCAGGGACTCACCGGGGAGCTGTTTTTT. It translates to CSVRQGLTGELFF.

CDR3 protein: CASSPLNRGIGSPLHF. CDR3 DNA: TGTGCCAGCAGCCCTTTAAACAGGGGGATAGGGTCACCCCTCCACTTT. The chain is built from TRBV5-6 and TRBJ1-6; 8 bases are shared with TRBD1. V gave up 4 bases and J gave up 10 bases; unmatched junction bases: 13. The CDR3 covers 16 residues. The germline gives CDR1 SGHDT, CDR2 YYEEEE.

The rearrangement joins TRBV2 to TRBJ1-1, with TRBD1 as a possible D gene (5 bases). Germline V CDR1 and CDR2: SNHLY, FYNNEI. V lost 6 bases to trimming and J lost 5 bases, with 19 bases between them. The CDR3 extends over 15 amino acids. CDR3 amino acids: CASRPPGGVGTEAFF. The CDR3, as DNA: TGTGCCAGCAGGCCACCGGGGGGGGTTGGGACTGAAGCTTTCTTT.

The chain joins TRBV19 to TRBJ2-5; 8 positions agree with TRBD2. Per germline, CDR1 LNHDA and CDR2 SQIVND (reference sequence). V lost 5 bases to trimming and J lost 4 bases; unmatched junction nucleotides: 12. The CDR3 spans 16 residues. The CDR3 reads CASSRVWREAVETQYF. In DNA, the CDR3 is TGTGCCAGTAGTCGGGTTTGGCGGGAGGCGGTAGAGACCCAGTACTTC.

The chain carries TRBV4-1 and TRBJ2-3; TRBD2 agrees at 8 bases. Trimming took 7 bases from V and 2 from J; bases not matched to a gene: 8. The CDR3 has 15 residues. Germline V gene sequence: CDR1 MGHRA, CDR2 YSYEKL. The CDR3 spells CASTRGTRITDTQYF. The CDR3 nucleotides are TGCGCCAGCACCCGGGGGACTAGAATCACAGATACGCAGTATTTT.

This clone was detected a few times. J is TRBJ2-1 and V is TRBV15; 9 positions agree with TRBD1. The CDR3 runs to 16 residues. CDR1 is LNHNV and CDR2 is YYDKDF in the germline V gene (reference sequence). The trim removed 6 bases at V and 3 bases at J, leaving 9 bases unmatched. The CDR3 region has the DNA TGTGCCACCAGGCGGACAGGGGAGGTATTCTACAATGAGCAGTTCTTC. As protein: CATRRTGEVFYNEQFF.

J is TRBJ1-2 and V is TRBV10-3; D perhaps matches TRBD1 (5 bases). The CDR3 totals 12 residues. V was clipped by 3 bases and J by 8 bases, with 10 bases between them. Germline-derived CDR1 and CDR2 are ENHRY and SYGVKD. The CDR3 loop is CAISDTGLGYTF. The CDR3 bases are TGTGCCATCAGTGATACAGGCCTCGGCTACACCTTC.

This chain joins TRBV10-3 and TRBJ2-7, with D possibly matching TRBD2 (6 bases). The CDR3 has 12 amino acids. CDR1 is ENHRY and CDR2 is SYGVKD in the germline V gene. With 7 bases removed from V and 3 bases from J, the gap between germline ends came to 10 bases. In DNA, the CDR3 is TGTGCCATCATGGCGGGAAACTACGAGCAGTACTTC. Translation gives CAIMAGNYEQYF.

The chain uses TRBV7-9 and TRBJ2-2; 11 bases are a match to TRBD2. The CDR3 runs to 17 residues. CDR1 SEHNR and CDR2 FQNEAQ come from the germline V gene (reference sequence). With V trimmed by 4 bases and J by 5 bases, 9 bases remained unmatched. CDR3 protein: CASSSLAGAVQTGELFF. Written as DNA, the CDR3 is TGTGCCAGCAGCTCACTAGCGGGAGCGGTGCAAACCGGGGAGCTGTTTTTT.

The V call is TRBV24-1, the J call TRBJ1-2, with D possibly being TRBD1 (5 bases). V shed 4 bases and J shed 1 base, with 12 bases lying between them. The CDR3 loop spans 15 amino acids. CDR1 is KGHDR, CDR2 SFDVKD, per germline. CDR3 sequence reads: CATSDGGLGNYGYTF. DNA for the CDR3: TGTGCCACCAGTGACGGGGGACTGGGTAACTATGGCTACACCTTC.

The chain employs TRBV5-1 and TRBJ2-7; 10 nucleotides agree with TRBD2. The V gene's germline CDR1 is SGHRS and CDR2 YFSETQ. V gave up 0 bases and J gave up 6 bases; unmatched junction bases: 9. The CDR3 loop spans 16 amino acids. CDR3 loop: CASSLVASGSNGEQYF. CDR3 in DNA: TGCGCCAGCAGCTTGGTGGCTAGCGGGAGTAACGGCGAGCAGTACTTC.